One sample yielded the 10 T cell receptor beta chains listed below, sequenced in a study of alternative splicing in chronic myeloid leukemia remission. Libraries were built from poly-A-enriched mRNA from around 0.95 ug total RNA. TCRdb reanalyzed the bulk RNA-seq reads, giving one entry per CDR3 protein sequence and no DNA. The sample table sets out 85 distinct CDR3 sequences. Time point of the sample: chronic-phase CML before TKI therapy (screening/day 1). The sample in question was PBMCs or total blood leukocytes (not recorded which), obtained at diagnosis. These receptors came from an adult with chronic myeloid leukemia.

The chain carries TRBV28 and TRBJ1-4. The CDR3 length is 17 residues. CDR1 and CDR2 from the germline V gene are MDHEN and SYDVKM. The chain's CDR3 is CASKGSQMIATNEKLFF.

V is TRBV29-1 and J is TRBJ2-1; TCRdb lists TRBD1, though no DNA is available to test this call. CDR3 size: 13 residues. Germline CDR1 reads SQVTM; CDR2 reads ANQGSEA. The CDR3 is CSVETGASNEQFF.

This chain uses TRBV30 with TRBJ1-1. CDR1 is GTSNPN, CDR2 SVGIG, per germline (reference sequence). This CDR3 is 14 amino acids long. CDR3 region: CAWNVGLSFTEAFF.

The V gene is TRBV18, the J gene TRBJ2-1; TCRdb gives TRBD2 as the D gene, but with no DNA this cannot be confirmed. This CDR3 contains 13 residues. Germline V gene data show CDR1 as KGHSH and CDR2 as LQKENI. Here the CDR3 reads CASSPGVYNEQFF.

CDR3 amino acids: CASSQPGQTRTDTQYF. The rearrangement joins TRBV4-2 to TRBJ2-3; as DNA is missing, the TRBD1 call by TCRdb cannot be tested. This CDR3 has 16 residues. Germline CDR1 is LGHNA and CDR2 is YNFKEQ.

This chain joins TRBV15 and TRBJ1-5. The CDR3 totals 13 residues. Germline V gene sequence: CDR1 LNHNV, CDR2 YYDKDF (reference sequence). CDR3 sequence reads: CATHDSYNQPQHF.

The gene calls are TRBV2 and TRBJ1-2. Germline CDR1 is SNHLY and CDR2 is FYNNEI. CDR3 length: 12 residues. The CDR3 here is CASSKGLYGYTF. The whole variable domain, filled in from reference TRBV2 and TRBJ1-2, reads EPEVTQTPSHQVTQMGQEVILRCVPISNHLYFYWYRQILGQKVEFLVSFYNNEISEKSEIFDDQFSVERPDGSNFTLKIRSTKLEDSAMYFCASSKGLYGYTFGSGTRLTVV.

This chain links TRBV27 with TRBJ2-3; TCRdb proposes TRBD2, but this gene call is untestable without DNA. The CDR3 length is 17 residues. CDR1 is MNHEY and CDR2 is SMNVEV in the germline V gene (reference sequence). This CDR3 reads CASSSRVSGDLTDTQYF.

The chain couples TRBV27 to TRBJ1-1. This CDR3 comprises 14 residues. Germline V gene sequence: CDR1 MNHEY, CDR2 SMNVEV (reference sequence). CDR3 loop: CASSTRQKNTEAFF.

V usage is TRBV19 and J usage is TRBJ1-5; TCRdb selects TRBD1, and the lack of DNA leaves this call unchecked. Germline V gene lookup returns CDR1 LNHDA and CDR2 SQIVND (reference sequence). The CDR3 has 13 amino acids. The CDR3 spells CASSTDRGQPQHF.